What follows are 31 T cell receptor beta chains derived from one specimen sequenced in a study of CD8 T cells in Susac syndrome. With random hexamers, reverse transcription was performed on about 0.5 to 1 ug of RNA. TCRdb reprocessed the immunoSEQ multiplex PCR reads with MiXCR, giving one entry per CDR3 protein. The table shows roughly 180,000 distinct CDR3 sequences, with approximately 94% occurring only once. Sequenced sample: CD4+ T cells from PBMCs. The receptors here all came from a human donor in good health.

V and J are TRBV4-3 and TRBJ1-5; D uncertain. Per the germline V gene, CDR1 is LGHNA and CDR2 is YSLEER. This CDR3 spans 13 amino acids. The germline V and J ends were trimmed by 1 base and 9 bases, with 10 bases remaining between them. The CDR3 protein is CASSQVSHSPQHF. The DNA for the CDR3 is TGCGCCAGCAGCCAAGTGTCGCATTCGCCCCAGCATTTT.

This sequence joins TRBV30 and TRBJ2-1; tentatively, D is TRBD1 (7 bases). The germline CDR1 and CDR2 sequences are GTSNPN and SVGIG (reference sequence). CDR3 size: 17 residues. V was clipped by 3 bases and J by 7 bases, with 25 bases between them. CDR3 amino acids: CAWREGLGTAGWNEQFF. DNA for the CDR3: TGTGCCTGGAGGGAGGGATTGGGGACAGCAGGATGGAATGAGCAGTTCTTC.

This chain joins TRBV9 and TRBJ2-2, with 8 bases aligning to TRBD1. The CDR3 covers 14 residues. Germline CDR1 SGDLS, CDR2 YYNGEE. After removal of 5 bases from V and 8 bases from J, the junction contained 8 bases not matched to a gene. The CDR3 loop reads CASSYRTGMGELFF. In DNA, the CDR3 is TGTGCCAGCAGTTATCGGACAGGGATGGGGGAGCTGTTTTTT. The full variable domain, in which reference TRBV9 and TRBJ2-2 provide the parts outside the CDR3, is DSGVTQTPKHLITATGQRVTLRCSPRSGDLSVYWYQQSLDQGLQFLIQYYNGEERAKGNILERFSAQQFPDLHSELNLSSLELGDSALYFCASSYRTGMGELFFGEGSRLTVL.

The gene calls are TRBV6-2 or TRBV6-3 and TRBJ1-5; the D is unclear. This CDR3 has 14 residues. The ends were cut back, 2 bases at V and 1 base at J, with 6 bases in the middle. Germline V gene lookup returns CDR1 MNHEY and CDR2 SVGEGT. The CDR3 nucleotides are TGTGCCAGCAGTTACCCGGACAGCAATCAGCCCCAGCATTTT. As protein: CASSYPDSNQPQHF.

CDR3 amino acids: CASSLNSRDTEAFF. The CDR3 nucleotides are TGTGCCAGCAGCCTTAACTCACGGGACACTGAAGCTTTCTTT. The chain combines TRBV4-2 with TRBJ1-1; D gene uncertain. Deletions cut 4 bases from V and 3 bases from J, with 12 bases between. The CDR3 sequence is 14 residues long. Germline assignment: CDR1 LGHNA and CDR2 YNFKEQ.

The V gene is TRBV18, the J gene TRBJ2-5, with 8 bases matching TRBD2. V trimming: 1 base; J trimming: 5 bases; junction bases outside the gene matches: 0. Germline CDR1 KGHSH, CDR2 LQKENI. This CDR3 has 13 residues. For the CDR3, the DNA is TGTGCCAGCTCACCACGGACTAGCGAGACCCAGTACTTC. Amino acid sequence: CASSPRTSETQYF.

This chain joins TRBV7-8 and TRBJ2-3, with 8 bases matching TRBD2. Germline V gene sequence: CDR1 SGHVS, CDR2 FQNEAQ. The CDR3 totals 15 residues. The J segment lost 3 bases and the V segment lost 5 bases, leaving 7 bases of the junction unmatched. The CDR3 bases are TGTGCCAGCAGCCCCCGGGAGGGGATGACAGATACGCAGTATTTT. This encodes CASSPREGMTDTQYF. Full variable domain (remainder filled in from reference TRBV7-8 and TRBJ2-3): GAGVSQSPRYKVAKRGQDVALRCDPISGHVSLFWYQQALGQGPEFLTYFQNEAQLDKSGLPSDRFFAERPEGSVSTLKIQRTQQEDSAVYLCASSPREGMTDTQYFGPGTRLTVL.

V gene TRBV20-1 combines with J gene TRBJ1-2; no clear D gene. From germline, CDR1 is DFQATT and CDR2 SNEGSKA (reference sequence). The V end lost 3 bases, the J end lost 3 bases, and 8 bases lay between the germline ends. This CDR3 has 12 amino acids. The CDR3 protein is CSASPIHYGYTF. The CDR3 coding sequence is TGCAGTGCTAGCCCCATTCACTATGGCTACACCTTC.

CDR3 region: CASSATGGRETQYF. For the CDR3, the DNA is TGTGCCAGCAGTGCTACAGGGGGGCGAGAGACCCAGTACTTC. The chain is built from TRBV25-1 and TRBJ2-5, with TRBD1 matching 8 bases. The germline V gene encodes CDR1 MGHDK and CDR2 SYGVNS. Germline trimming cut 4 bases from V and 4 bases from J; bases unmatched to any gene: 5. The CDR3 runs 14 residues.

In its sample, this clonotype was seen a few times. This rearrangement joins TRBV18 to TRBJ2-7; D not resolved. The CDR3 has 13 amino acids. Trimming removed 3 bases at V and 4 bases at J, with 10 bases between. CDR1 and CDR2 from the germline V gene are KGHSH and LQKENI. CDR3: CASSPSAVYEQYF. The CDR3 bases are TGTGCCAGCTCACCCTCGGCTGTTTACGAGCAGTACTTC.

The gene calls are TRBV29-1 and TRBJ2-2; D call uncertain. There are 11 residues in the CDR3. Germline loops: CDR1 SQVTM, CDR2 ANQGSEA. With 2 bases removed from V and 6 bases from J, the gap between germline ends came to 4 bases. CDR3 amino acids: CSVEIPGELFF. CDR3 DNA sequence: TGCAGCGTTGAAATTCCCGGGGAGCTGTTTTTT.

The chain is built from TRBV30 and TRBJ1-4; 9 positions match TRBD1. V dropped 5 bases and J dropped 8; count of bases not matched to a gene: 6. Germline V CDR1 and CDR2: GTSNPN, SVGIG (reference sequence). CDR3 size: 13 residues. CDR3 sequence: CAWGQGNSEKLFF. In DNA form, the CDR3 reads TGTGCCTGGGGACAGGGGAATTCGGAAAAACTGTTTTTT.

J is TRBJ2-5 and V is TRBV20-1, with a possible D match to TRBD2 (6 bases). This CDR3 is built from 13 residues. Germline V CDR1 and CDR2: DFQATT, SNEGSKA (reference sequence). Trimming took off 6 bases at V and 2 bases at J, with 13 bases between the two ends. In DNA, the CDR3 is TGCAGTGCAACCGGGAGCGGTCAAGAGACCCAGTACTTC. This sequence encodes CSATGSGQETQYF.

CDR3 sequence: CASSPLGLYQPQHF. CDR3 DNA sequence: TGTGCCAGCAGCCCACTGGGGTTATATCAGCCCCAGCATTTT. The chain employs TRBV12-3 or TRBV12-4 and TRBJ1-5; D unclear. The CDR3 contains 14 residues. The V end was cut by 6 bases, the J end by 5 bases, with 14 bases between.

This clonotype has just a few counts. The chain couples TRBV19 to TRBJ2-2; TRBD1 might be the D (6 bases). Deletions cut 4 bases from V and 5 bases from J, with 8 bases between. The germline gives CDR1 LNHDA, CDR2 SQIVND (reference sequence). The CDR3 has 13 residues. The CDR3 here is CASSTGVTGELFF. CDR3 sequence (DNA): TGTGCCAGTAGTACAGGGGTGACCGGGGAGCTGTTTTTT.

V and J are TRBV29-1 and TRBJ2-1, with D possibly TRBD2 on 6 matching bases. Germline loops: CDR1 SQVTM, CDR2 ANQGSEA. The CDR3 has 13 residues. The V and J ends lost 4 bases and 5 bases respectively, with 12 bases between them. The CDR3 reads CSVVRGTNNEQFF. For the CDR3, the DNA is TGCAGCGTTGTTCGCGGGACGAACAATGAGCAGTTCTTC.

The rearrangement joins TRBV20-1 to TRBJ1-1; D unresolved. CDR1 and CDR2 (germline): DFQATT, SNEGSKA (reference sequence). Trimming left V 1 base short and J 0 bases short, with 15 bases between. The CDR3 has 16 residues. CDR3 residues: CSARAWYEHLNTEAFF. CDR3 in DNA: TGCAGTGCTAGAGCCTGGTATGAGCACCTGAACACTGAAGCTTTCTTT.

The V gene is TRBV20-1, the J gene TRBJ1-2; no clear D gene. This CDR3 has 12 amino acids. CDR1 and CDR2 from the germline V gene are DFQATT and SNEGSKA (reference sequence). V lost 3 bases and J 8 bases, leaving 13 bases between the germline ends. In DNA, the CDR3 is TGCAGTGCTAGTTGGGGAAATGGAGGCTACACCTTC. The encoded protein is CSASWGNGGYTF.

V is TRBV29-1 and J is TRBJ2-5; a weak D match, TRBD2 (6 bases). Germline V gene data show CDR1 as SQVTM and CDR2 as ANQGSEA. This CDR3 is built from 14 residues. V lost 6 bases and J lost 5, with 19 bases in between. The CDR3 spells CSVAGKGLGETQYF. As DNA, the CDR3 is TGCAGCGTCGCGGGAAAGGGGCTCGGGGAGACCCAGTACTTC.

This chain uses TRBV7-3 with TRBJ2-6; D not resolved. Germline-derived CDR1 and CDR2 are SGHTA and FQGTGA. The CDR3 spans 15 residues. The germline V and J ends were trimmed by 0 bases and 0 bases, with 3 bases remaining between them. The CDR3 here is CASSLTPSGANVLTF. DNA of the CDR3: TGTGCCAGCAGCTTAACGCCCTCTGGGGCCAACGTCCTGACTTTC.

The chain carries TRBV4-3 and TRBJ2-3; no definite D call. V lost 0 bases to trimming and J lost 1 base, with 5 bases between them. There are 14 residues in the CDR3. Per the germline V gene, CDR1 is LGHNA and CDR2 is YSLEER. The CDR3 DNA reads TGCGCCAGCAGCCAAGAACCCGGCACAGATACGCAGTATTTT. Translating it yields CASSQEPGTDTQYF.

The J gene is TRBJ2-4, the V gene TRBV2; 9 bases match TRBD1. The CDR3 covers 16 residues. The germline V gene has CDR1 SNHLY and CDR2 FYNNEI. Germline trimming cut 6 bases from V and 1 base from J; bases unmatched to any gene: 7. In DNA form, the CDR3 reads TGTGCCAGCAGCCCGACAGGGGGAGAGGCCAAAAACATTCAGTACTTC. Encoded protein: CASSPTGGEAKNIQYF.

CDR3 amino acids: CASSWEGSEQFF. The CDR3, as DNA: TGTGCCAGCAGTTGGGAGGGGTCAGAGCAGTTCTTC. V is TRBV12-3 or TRBV12-4 and J is TRBJ2-1; 7 bases fit TRBD2. J lost 10 bases, V lost 4 bases, and 4 bases had no gene match. The CDR3 has 12 amino acids.

In this sample, this clonotype turned up once. This sequence joins TRBV5-1 and TRBJ2-5; D call uncertain. The germline gives CDR1 SGHRS, CDR2 YFSETQ. There are 13 residues in the CDR3. V lost 3 bases and J 2 bases, leaving 8 bases between the germline ends. CDR3 nucleotides: TGCGCCAGCAGCTCCCTATCACAAGAGACCCAGTACTTC. Protein sequence: CASSSLSQETQYF. The variable domain in full, completed from reference TRBV5-1 and TRBJ2-5, reads KAGVTQTPRYLIKTRGQQVTLSCSPISGHRSVSWYQQTPGQGLQFLFEYFSETQRNKGNFPGRFSGRQFSNSRSEMNVSTLELGDSALYLCASSSLSQETQYFGPGTRLLVL.

The genes are TRBV20-1 and TRBJ2-1, with TRBD2 matching over 10 bases. The germline V gene has CDR1 DFQATT and CDR2 SNEGSKA (reference sequence). The CDR3 runs 14 residues. Trimming at V came to 7 bases and at J to 9 bases, leaving 12 bases not matched to a gene. CDR3 sequence: CSGERTSGLGEQFF. The CDR3 DNA sequence: TGCAGTGGGGAGCGGACTAGCGGTCTCGGTGAGCAGTTCTTC.

J is TRBJ1-5 and V is TRBV24-1; D unclear. Germline CDR1 KGHDR, CDR2 SFDVKD. Trimming stripped 5 bases from V and 3 bases from J, with 7 bases between. CDR3 length: 13 amino acids. CDR3 in DNA: TGTGCCACCAGTGTTGGACTCAATCAGCCCCAGCATTTT. Translation: CATSVGLNQPQHF.

The rearrangement uses TRBV30 and TRBJ2-3; 7 bases map to TRBD2. Germline lookup yields CDR1 GTSNPN and CDR2 SVGIG (reference sequence). The CDR3 sequence is 15 residues long. V lost 3 bases to trimming and J lost 5 bases; unmatched junction nucleotides: 11. The CDR3 DNA reads as TGTGCCTGGAGCCGTCTAGCGGCTCGGGGAGATACGCAGTATTTT. Its translation: CAWSRLAARGDTQYF.

J is TRBJ2-3 and V is TRBV12-3 or TRBV12-4, with 13 positions matching TRBD2. The CDR3 is 15 residues long. The V and J ends lost 5 bases and 4 bases, in that order; junction bases with no gene match: 3. CDR3 in DNA: TGTGCCAGCAGTCCCGGACTAGCGGGAGCAGATACGCAGTATTTT. Translating it yields CASSPGLAGADTQYF.

V usage is TRBV12-3 or TRBV12-4 and J usage is TRBJ2-4; D is unresolved. V gave up 1 base and J gave up 1 base, with 14 bases separating them. CDR3 size: 17 residues. The CDR3 nucleotides are TGTGCCAGCAGTTTAGTACCCGTGCTTCTCGCCAAAAACATTCAGTACTTC. Protein product: CASSLVPVLLAKNIQYF.

The chain links TRBV19 to TRBJ2-1; D is possibly TRBD2 (6 bases). The germline gives CDR1 LNHDA, CDR2 SQIVND (reference sequence). With 2 bases removed from V and 8 bases from J, the gap between germline ends came to 13 bases. CDR3 length: 14 amino acids. The CDR3 region is CASSIKEGRYEQFF. For the CDR3, the DNA is TGTGCCAGTAGTATAAAGGAGGGGCGCTATGAGCAGTTCTTC. The full variable domain, in which reference TRBV19 and TRBJ2-1 provide the parts outside the CDR3, is DGGITQSPKYLFRKEGQNVTLSCEQNLNHDAMYWYRQDPGQGLRLIYYSQIVNDFQKGDIAEGYSVSREKKESFPLTVTSAQKNPTAFYLCASSIKEGRYEQFFGPGTRLTVL.

The V call is TRBV30, the J call TRBJ2-2; TRBD2 is a possible D gene (5 bases). The CDR3 is made up of 14 amino acids. Per germline, CDR1 GTSNPN and CDR2 SVGIG (reference sequence). The V gene lost 3 bases and the J gene lost 4 bases, with 12 bases spanning the gap. CDR3 bases: TGTGCCTGGAGGGGGAGCTCGGGCACCGGGGAGCTGTTTTTT. Translating gives CAWRGSSGTGELFF.